The clone carrying this TCR beta chain was seen a handful of times. The target antigen is unknown. V lost 7 bases to trimming and J lost 7 bases, with 13 bases between them. The germline V gene has CDR1 KGHSH and CDR2 LQKENI. The CDR3 sequence is 12 residues long. The sample belongs to a study of T-cell reconstitution after alpha-beta-depleted transplantation in children. Researchers prepared the TCRbeta library using unique molecular identifiers, the study reports. TCRdb redid the calling of the PCR reads with MiXCR, one entry per CDR3 protein. The table shows over 200,000 distinct CDR3 sequences, with 7.5% to 9.5% occurring only once. Study-wide results and caveats: Newly made T cells mostly supplied T-cell counts and diversity one year after transplant. Certain patients had high TCRbeta diversity at day 60, and it came from recipient T cells and thymic progenitors that survived. Several hundred expanded graft clones reportedly gave rise to the alpha-beta T cells present about two months after transplant.

This specimen consisted of PBMCs, mostly from graft donor cells, obtained 360 days after TCRalphabeta/CD19-depleted stem cell transplant. The receptor was isolated from a male patient between 2 and 15 years old who had a stem cell transplant for acute myeloid leukemia, so the T cells may come from the graft donor. This chain joins TRBV18 and TRBJ1-2; D not resolved. CDR3 in amino acids: CASFGRNFGYTF. In nucleotides, the CDR3 is TGTGCCAGCTTCGGGAGGAATTTTGGCTACACCTTC.